The 27 T cell receptor beta chains in this list originate from one sample, sequenced in a study of T cell responses to AZD1222 COVID-19 vaccine. TCRdb keeps only in-frame clones here, not all; method: immunoSEQ multiplex PCR. The data hold 100,000 to 150,000 clones, with around 89% observed a single time. Here the sequenced sample was peripheral blood, taken on day 0 of MenACWY control vaccination. The receptors derive from an adult in good health.

This chain links TRBV7-2 with TRBJ2-7, with a possible D match to TRBD2 (5 bases). The germline CDR1 and CDR2 sequences are SGHTA and FQGNSA. The V gene lost 5 bases and the J gene lost 0 bases, with 23 bases spanning the gap. The CDR3 totals 18 residues. The CDR3 protein is CASSERSGNPVNSYEQYF. The CDR3 region has the DNA TGTGCCAGCAGCGAACGATCCGGGAACCCGGTCAACTCCTACGAGCAGTACTTC.

There are a few counts of this clone. The chain carries TRBV7-9 and TRBJ2-7, with 9 bases fitting TRBD1. J was trimmed by 4 bases and V by 5 bases; bases with no gene match: 9. This CDR3 spans 15 amino acids. The germline gives CDR1 SEHNR, CDR2 FQNEAQ (reference sequence). CDR3 amino acids: CASSPSGQGLYEQYF. The CDR3 coding sequence is TGTGCCAGCAGCCCGTCGGGACAGGGACTGTACGAGCAGTACTTC.

The V and J genes are TRBV11-2 and TRBJ1-5, with a possible D match to TRBD1 (5 bases). Per the germline V gene, CDR1 is SGHAT and CDR2 is FQNNGV. This CDR3 has 13 amino acids. V was pared by 2 bases and J by 4 bases, with 6 bases between. The CDR3 region has the DNA TGTGCCAGCAGCTTACGACAGAATCAGCCCCAGCATTTT. Translating it yields CASSLRQNQPQHF.

The chain couples TRBV11-3 to TRBJ2-1, with D maybe TRBD2 (6 bases). The CDR3 sequence is 15 residues long. Looked up from germline, CDR1 is SGHNT and CDR2 is YENEEA. Trimming removed 5 bases at V and 9 bases at J, with 20 bases between. The CDR3 loop reads CASSPPGGDLTEQFF. DNA for the CDR3: TGTGCCAGCAGCCCCCCCGGGGGAGATCTAACTGAGCAGTTCTTC.

The V call is TRBV3-1 (or the pseudogene TRBV3-2), the J call TRBJ1-6, with D unclear. Germline V gives CDR1 LGHDT, CDR2 YNNKEL (reference sequence). The germline V and J ends were trimmed by 1 base and 4 bases, with 5 bases remaining between them. The CDR3 runs 14 residues. The CDR3 nucleotides are TGTGCCAGCAGCCAAGCTGTATATAATTCACCCCTCCACTTT. Translating it yields CASSQAVYNSPLHF.

The rearrangement links TRBV5-4 to TRBJ2-1; D may be TRBD1 (5 bases). The CDR3 is 15 amino acids. Deletions cut 5 bases from V and 9 bases from J, with 21 bases between. Germline CDR1 reads SGHNT; CDR2 reads YYREEE (reference sequence). The CDR3 sequence is CASSPLTQGDREQFF. The CDR3 DNA reads as TGTGCCAGCAGTCCTCTCACCCAAGGGGATCGTGAGCAGTTCTTC. The complete variable domain, with remaining parts taken from reference TRBV5-4 and TRBJ2-1, reads ETGVTQSPTHLIKTRGQQVTLRCSSQSGHNTVSWYQQALGQGPQFIFQYYREEENGRGNFPPRFSGLQFPNYSSELNVNALELDDSALYLCASSPLTQGDREQFFGPGTRLTVL.

V and J are TRBV19 and TRBJ2-7; D unclear. The CDR3 loop spans 13 amino acids. Between the trimmed V and J ends, which lost 1 base and 7 bases, there was a span of 11 bases. CDR1 is LNHDA, CDR2 SQIVND, per germline (reference sequence). Here the CDR3 DNA reads TGTGCCAGTAGTATAGTGGCATCGCGGGAGCAGTACTTC. This codes for CASSIVASREQYF.

J is TRBJ1-5 and V is TRBV6-5; no clear D gene. This CDR3 is built from 15 residues. Trimming cost V 0 bases and J 3 bases, with 9 bases left between them. Germline V gene data show CDR1 as MNHEY and CDR2 as SVGAGI. In DNA form, the CDR3 reads TGTGCCAGCAGTTACTCGTTGTCAGACAATCAGCCCCAGCATTTT. Its protein product is CASSYSLSDNQPQHF.

This chain links TRBV3-1 (or the pseudogene TRBV3-2) with TRBJ1-1; D is undetermined. Between the trimmed V and J ends, which lost 3 bases and 1 base, there was a span of 6 bases. The V gene's germline CDR1 is LGHDT and CDR2 YNNKEL (reference sequence). This CDR3 region has 13 residues. The CDR3 region has the DNA TGTGCCAGCAGCCATGAGAGGAACACTGAAGCTTTCTTT. Translated, it gives CASSHERNTEAFF.

The chain has TRBV30 and TRBJ1-2; TRBD1 matches at 9 bases. The ends lost 2 bases at V and 7 bases at J; junction bases unmatched: 8. This CDR3 has 14 amino acids. From germline, CDR1 is GTSNPN and CDR2 SVGIG (reference sequence). For the CDR3, the DNA is TGTGCCTGGAGTATAATAGACAGGGGGACTGGCTACACCTTC. Protein: CAWSIIDRGTGYTF.

V gene TRBV6-5 combines with J gene TRBJ1-2, with a tentative D call TRBD1 (5 bases). CDR3 size: 13 residues. Germline V gene sequence: CDR1 MNHEY, CDR2 SVGAGI. Trimming stripped 6 bases from V and 5 bases from J, with 13 bases between. CDR3 bases: TGTGCCAGCAGCCCGGGGCCAGGATATGGCTACACCTTC. It is translated as CASSPGPGYGYTF.

The chain couples TRBV4-3 to TRBJ2-1, with D hard to call. The CDR3 contains 17 residues. Germline lookup yields CDR1 LGHNA and CDR2 YSLEER. Trimming removed 9 bases from V and 0 bases from J, with 21 bases in between. CDR3: CARPMRRRPSSYNEQFF. CDR3 DNA: TGCGCCAGACCTATGCGAAGGCGTCCTAGCTCCTACAATGAGCAGTTCTTC.

The V call is TRBV2, the J call TRBJ1-2; TRBD1 aligns across 9 bases. The CDR3 sequence is 14 residues long. The germline V gene encodes CDR1 SNHLY and CDR2 FYNNEI. V lost 1 base, J lost 8 bases, and 5 bases stayed unmatched. The CDR3 DNA sequence: TGTGCCAGCAGTGAAGTTAGGACAGGGGTAGGCTACACCTTC. It translates to CASSEVRTGVGYTF. The full variable domain, its missing parts supplied by reference TRBV2 and TRBJ1-2, is EPEVTQTPSHQVTQMGQEVILRCVPISNHLYFYWYRQILGQKVEFLVSFYNNEISEKSEIFDDQFSVERPDGSNFTLKIRSTKLEDSAMYFCASSEVRTGVGYTFGSGTRLTVV.

The chain links TRBV12-5 to TRBJ2-5; D gene unclear. Germline V gives CDR1 LGHNT, CDR2 FRNRAP. This CDR3 region has 15 residues. V shed 1 base and J shed 4 bases, with 13 bases lying between them. CDR3 sequence: CASGLEGKIIETQYF. CDR3 coding DNA: TGTGCTAGTGGTTTGGAGGGCAAGATTATAGAGACCCAGTACTTC.

The CDR3 coding sequence is TGTGCCAGCAGCTTAAGTCACGAGAACACTGAAGCTTTCTTT. Its protein is CASSLSHENTEAFF. The V call is TRBV7-9, the J call TRBJ1-1; D is ambiguous. The CDR3 is 14 amino acids. The V end lost 2 bases, the J end lost 1 base, and 8 bases lay between the germline ends. CDR1 and CDR2 (germline): SEHNR, FQNEAQ (reference sequence).

This sequence joins TRBV9 and TRBJ1-2; 8 bases match TRBD1. Trimming at V came to 4 bases and at J to 7 bases, leaving 9 bases not matched to a gene. The CDR3 length is 14 residues. Germline CDR1 and CDR2: SGDLS and YYNGEE. The CDR3 here is CASSLKGQGSGYTF. DNA of the CDR3: TGTGCCAGCAGCCTCAAAGGACAGGGAAGTGGCTACACCTTC.

The rearrangement uses TRBV6-6 and TRBJ2-1; the D gene is possibly TRBD1 (6 bases). The germline V and J ends were trimmed by 0 bases and 1 base, with 10 bases remaining between them. This CDR3 spans 16 amino acids. CDR1 is MNHNY and CDR2 is SVGAGI in the germline V gene (reference sequence). In DNA form, the CDR3 reads TGTGCCAGCAGTTACTCGACAGGCACGTCCTACAATGAGCAGTTCTTC. It yields the protein CASSYSTGTSYNEQFF.

This clone came up a few times. The chain combines TRBV2 with TRBJ2-1; 10 bases are shared with TRBD2. The CDR3 is made up of 16 amino acids. J was trimmed by 4 bases and V by 2 bases; bases with no gene match: 5. Germline CDR1 SNHLY, CDR2 FYNNEI. The CDR3 DNA reads TGTGCCAGCAGTGAATGGACTAGCGGAAATTACAATGAGCAGTTCTTC. Translation: CASSEWTSGNYNEQFF.

The rearrangement joins TRBV13 to TRBJ1-2; D is unclear. This CDR3 contains 15 residues. The germline V and J ends were trimmed by 1 base and 8 bases, with 17 bases remaining between them. CDR1 is PRHDT, CDR2 FYEKMQ, per germline (reference sequence). The CDR3 nucleotides read TGTGCCAGCAGCTTAGACCCCCCGCGCTTAAGCGGCTACACCTTC. This sequence encodes CASSLDPPRLSGYTF. The complete variable domain, with remaining parts taken from reference TRBV13 and TRBJ1-2, reads AAGVIQSPRHLIKEKRETATLKCYPIPRHDTVYWYQQGPGQDPQFLISFYEKMQSDKGSIPDRFSAQQFSDYHSELNMSSLELGDSALYFCASSLDPPRLSGYTFGSGTRLTVV.

The CDR3 sequence: CASSLDGTSFYGYTF. The DNA for the CDR3 is TGCGCCAGCAGCTTGGATGGGACATCTTTCTATGGCTACACCTTC. The rearrangement links TRBV5-1 to TRBJ1-2, with D possibly matching TRBD1 (6 bases). Trimming left V 0 bases short and J 4 bases short, with 13 bases between. CDR3 length: 15 residues. CDR1 is SGHRS, CDR2 YFSETQ, per germline.

This clone showed up just once. V and J are TRBV12-3 or TRBV12-4 and TRBJ1-1, with D perhaps matching TRBD1 (5 bases). The CDR3 has 12 residues. V lost 6 bases, J lost 5 bases, and 10 bases lay in between. The CDR3 DNA reads TGTGCCAGCAGCGAAGGGACGACTGAAGCTTTCTTT. It specifies CASSEGTTEAFF.

This sequence joins TRBV7-6 and TRBJ2-1, with TRBD1 identical over 7 bases. Germline values: CDR1 SGHVS, CDR2 FNYEAQ. V trimming: 5 bases; J trimming: 4 bases; junction bases outside the gene matches: 11. CDR3 length: 16 residues. The CDR3, as DNA: TGTGCCAGCAGCCCAGGGGGTGGGAGAACATACAATGAGCAGTTCTTC. It yields the protein CASSPGGGRTYNEQFF.

This chain uses TRBV6-2 or TRBV6-3 with TRBJ2-2; D is possibly TRBD1 (6 bases). This CDR3 has 15 amino acids. Germline V gives CDR1 MNHEY, CDR2 SVGEGT. Trimming stripped 2 bases from V and 5 bases from J, with 12 bases between. In DNA, the CDR3 is TGTGCCAGCAGTTACGCTGGCAGGGGAACCGGGGAGCTGTTTTTT. Amino acid sequence: CASSYAGRGTGELFF.

The rearrangement uses TRBV28 and TRBJ1-6; a possible D gene is TRBD1 (6 bases). V gave up 2 bases and J gave up 3 bases, with 11 bases separating them. From germline, CDR1 is MDHEN and CDR2 SYDVKM. This CDR3 is 16 amino acids long. The CDR3 sequence: CASSLAGQGYNSPLHF. CDR3 in DNA: TGTGCCAGCAGTTTAGCGGGACAAGGCTATAATTCACCCCTCCACTTT.

The rearrangement uses TRBV4-3 and TRBJ2-1; D remains unclear. The length of the CDR3 is 16 residues. Trimming shortened V by 0 bases and J by 7 bases, and 16 bases separated the two germline ends. From germline, CDR1 is LGHNA and CDR2 YSLEER. The CDR3 nucleotides are TGCGCCAGCAGCCAAGATGGTGTAGTCGGTAAGAATGAGCAGTTCTTC. Translation: CASSQDGVVGKNEQFF.

The chain links TRBV24-1 to TRBJ2-7; D call uncertain. This CDR3 comprises 13 residues. Germline values: CDR1 KGHDR, CDR2 SFDVKD. The V end lost 12 bases, the J end lost 2 bases, and 16 bases lay between the germline ends. The CDR3 region is CASEGEVTYEQYF. The CDR3 bases are TGTGCCTCCGAAGGAGAGGTTACCTACGAGCAGTACTTC.

This clone was recorded once. The rearrangement links TRBV9 to TRBJ2-5; 8 nucleotides line up with TRBD2. Per germline, CDR1 SGDLS and CDR2 YYNGEE. V was pared by 6 bases and J by 0 bases, with 1 base of the junction left unmatched. The CDR3 has 13 amino acids. The CDR3 coding sequence is TGTGCCAGCACTAGCGGGTACCAAGAGACCCAGTACTTC. Protein product: CASTSGYQETQYF.